A single sample gave rise to the 25 T cell receptor beta chains below, sequenced in a study of TIL therapy for anti-PD-1-resistant metastatic lung cancer. Stated time point: pre-treatment sample, taken before nivolumab and TIL therapy. This was the immunoSEQ v3 assay. TCRdb keeps only in-frame clones here, not all; method: immunoSEQ multiplex PCR. The sample lists about 52,000 clones, roughly 78% occurring once. Here the sequenced sample was blood, taken at baseline. The receptor set was obtained from a woman aged 30 to 85 with non-small cell lung cancer.

This chain joins TRBV9 and TRBJ2-1; TRBD1 aligns across 7 bases. J gave up 4 bases and V 3 bases, and 10 bases lay outside the gene matches. CDR3 length: 16 residues. Per the germline V gene, CDR1 is SGDLS and CDR2 is YYNGEE. The CDR3 sequence is CASSARLGRGYNEQFF. CDR3 DNA sequence: TGTGCCAGCAGCGCCAGGTTGGGCAGGGGGTACAATGAGCAGTTCTTC.

This chain uses TRBV7-6 with TRBJ1-1, with 7 nucleotides matching TRBD1. The CDR3 contains 16 residues. V lost 1 base and J lost 8; bases outside the gene matches: 13. Germline CDR1 reads SGHVS; CDR2 reads FNYEAQ. CDR3 protein: CASSLVLRTGIDEAFF. The CDR3 nucleotides read TGTGCCAGCAGCTTAGTACTTAGGACAGGAATCGACGAAGCTTTCTTT.

The chain joins TRBV7-8 to TRBJ1-1; TRBD1 matches 7 bases. Germline CDR1 is SGHVS and CDR2 is FQNEAQ. CDR3 size: 14 residues. V lost 7 bases, J lost 7 bases, and 12 bases stayed unmatched. CDR3 sequence: CASILAPGTDEAFF. The CDR3 DNA is TGTGCCAGCATCCTTGCACCTGGGACAGATGAAGCTTTCTTT. Full variable domain (remainder filled in from reference TRBV7-8 and TRBJ1-1): GAGVSQSPRYKVAKRGQDVALRCDPISGHVSLFWYQQALGQGPEFLTYFQNEAQLDKSGLPSDRFFAERPEGSVSTLKIQRTQQEDSAVYLCASILAPGTDEAFFGQGTRLTVV.

The V call is TRBV5-1, the J call TRBJ2-7; TRBD2 matches 10 bases. After removal of 0 bases from V and 6 bases from J, the junction contained 9 bases not matched to a gene. CDR1 and CDR2 from the germline V gene are SGHRS and YFSETQ. This CDR3 is 16 amino acids long. This CDR3 is CASSLAPLAGAGEQYF. CDR3 coding DNA: TGCGCCAGCAGCTTGGCCCCTCTAGCGGGAGCTGGCGAGCAGTACTTC.

V is TRBV6-1 and J is TRBJ1-5, with TRBD1 matching over 7 bases. This CDR3 is built from 15 residues. V lost 6 bases to trimming and J lost 6 bases; unmatched junction nucleotides: 11. Germline CDR1 MNHNS, CDR2 SASEGT. This CDR3 is CASSETGWDGQPQHF. The CDR3 bases are TGTGCCAGCAGCGAGACAGGGTGGGATGGTCAGCCCCAGCATTTT.

The count of this clone is one. The chain joins TRBV28 to TRBJ1-3; D is unclear. CDR3 size: 16 residues. Trimming removed 8 bases from V and 0 bases from J, with 17 bases in between. CDR1 is MDHEN, CDR2 SYDVKM, per germline. The CDR3 reads CASGLQTTRSGNTIYF. DNA of the CDR3: TGTGCCAGCGGCCTCCAGACGACCCGCTCTGGAAACACCATATATTTT. The full variable domain, its missing parts supplied by reference TRBV28 and TRBJ1-3, is DVKVTQSSRYLVKRTGEKVFLECVQDMDHENMFWYRQDPGLGLRLIYFSYDVKMKEKGDIPEGYSVSREKKERFSLILESASTNQTSMYLCASGLQTTRSGNTIYFGEGSWLTVV.

This chain connects TRBV5-1 to TRBJ2-1, with unresolved D. This CDR3 region has 14 residues. Trimming removed 4 bases from V and 9 bases from J, with 17 bases in between. Germline loops: CDR1 SGHRS, CDR2 YFSETQ. In nucleotides, the CDR3 is TGCGCCAGCAGCGGAGACGCATTGGGCGGTGAGCAGTTCTTC. It translates to CASSGDALGGEQFF.

This clone was detected once. The chain joins TRBV19 to TRBJ2-1; a weak D match, TRBD2 (5 bases). Germline lookup yields CDR1 LNHDA and CDR2 SQIVND (reference sequence). The CDR3 contains 14 residues. V lost 9 bases and J 9 bases, leaving 21 bases between the germline ends. The CDR3 protein is CASSRDGGRREQFF. The CDR3 DNA sequence: TGTGCCAGCTCCCGGGATGGCGGGCGACGTGAGCAGTTCTTC.

The gene calls are TRBV18 and TRBJ2-7; 10 bases fit TRBD2. The trim removed 2 bases at V and 1 base at J, leaving 5 bases unmatched. Germline loops: CDR1 KGHSH, CDR2 LQKENI. The CDR3 is 16 residues long. CDR3 protein: CASSPAGTSVSYEQYF. The CDR3 nucleotides read TGTGCCAGCTCACCAGCCGGGACTAGCGTTTCCTACGAGCAGTACTTC.

This chain uses TRBV7-9 with TRBJ2-3; TRBD2 aligns across 8 bases. Germline V gene data show CDR1 as SEHNR and CDR2 as FQNEAQ (reference sequence). The CDR3 has 16 amino acids. V was clipped by 2 bases and J by 3 bases; unmatched bases: 7. CDR3 sequence: CASSLRGTRRTDTQYF. The CDR3 nucleotides read TGTGCCAGCAGCTTACGGGGGACTAGACGGACAGATACGCAGTATTTT.

The chain recombines TRBV28 with TRBJ1-1; D gene uncertain. The CDR3 length is 13 residues. From germline, CDR1 is MDHEN and CDR2 SYDVKM. Trimming removed 2 bases from V and 1 base from J, with 5 bases in between. DNA of the CDR3: TGTGCCAGCAGTTTAGAGAGGAACACTGAAGCTTTCTTT. It specifies CASSLERNTEAFF.

The chain joins TRBV9 to TRBJ2-1; TRBD2 matches 8 bases. Unmatched junction bases numbered 9, after V lost 0 bases and J lost 7 bases. The CDR3 has 16 residues. Germline V gene sequence: CDR1 SGDLS, CDR2 YYNGEE. The CDR3 DNA reads as TGTGCCAGCAGCGTAGCGCCGGGGGGGCTGGGGAATGAGCAGTTCTTC. Amino acid sequence: CASSVAPGGLGNEQFF.

This chain joins TRBV19 and TRBJ1-3, with D uncertain. The CDR3 contains 18 residues. Germline assignment: CDR1 LNHDA and CDR2 SQIVND (reference sequence). The V end was cut by 3 bases, the J end by 4 bases, with 22 bases between. CDR3 region: CASSMRRGMALSGNTIYF. CDR3 nucleotides: TGTGCCAGTAGTATGAGACGAGGAATGGCTCTCTCCGGAAACACCATATATTTT.

This clone was detected once. The chain uses TRBV11-2 and TRBJ2-3; D not certain. This CDR3 is built from 16 residues. The ends were cut back, 5 bases at V and 1 base at J, with 16 bases in the middle. Germline lookup yields CDR1 SGHAT and CDR2 FQNNGV. The CDR3: CASSPGRYVGTDTQYF. The CDR3, as DNA: TGTGCCAGCAGCCCCGGGCGGTATGTCGGCACAGATACGCAGTATTTT.

The chain recombines TRBV5-1 with TRBJ1-5; D uncertain. Trimming left V 4 bases short and J 5 bases short, with 16 bases between. This CDR3 is 15 amino acids long. Looked up from germline, CDR1 is SGHRS and CDR2 is YFSETQ. CDR3 nucleotide sequence: TGCGCCAGCAGCGCCGCCGGGTCGCGGGATCAGCCCCAGCATTTT. This codes for CASSAAGSRDQPQHF. Together with reference TRBV5-1 and TRBJ1-5, the CDR3 gives the full variable domain: KAGVTQTPRYLIKTRGQQVTLSCSPISGHRSVSWYQQTPGQGLQFLFEYFSETQRNKGNFPGRFSGRQFSNSRSEMNVSTLELGDSALYLCASSAAGSRDQPQHFGDGTRLSIL.

V and J are TRBV7-9 and TRBJ2-3; 7 bases are shared with TRBD1. Germline V CDR1 and CDR2: SEHNR, FQNEAQ (reference sequence). The junction had 9 bases not matched to a gene; V was cut back by 5 bases and J by 1 base. The CDR3 loop spans 16 amino acids. The CDR3 bases are TGTGCCAGCAGCCGCGCAGGGGGTTGGGGCACAGATACGCAGTATTTT. Protein sequence: CASSRAGGWGTDTQYF.

The genes are TRBV4-1 and TRBJ1-4; D is perhaps TRBD1 (6 bases). The CDR3 is 16 residues long. Germline lookup yields CDR1 MGHRA and CDR2 YSYEKL. Trimming took 5 bases from V and 4 from J, leaving 17 bases between them. The CDR3 protein is CASSLMPGGHNEKLFF. The CDR3, as DNA: TGCGCCAGCAGCTTAATGCCCGGGGGGCATAATGAAAAACTGTTTTTT.

The rearrangement links TRBV5-1 to TRBJ2-3; 9 nucleotides line up with TRBD2. The CDR3 has 16 residues. Germline values: CDR1 SGHRS, CDR2 YFSETQ. V lost 2 bases to trimming and J lost 0 bases; unmatched junction nucleotides: 4. The CDR3 loop reads CASSFLTSGSTDTQYF. The CDR3 region has the DNA TGCGCCAGCAGCTTTCTAACTAGCGGGAGCACAGATACGCAGTATTTT.

The rearrangement joins TRBV18 to TRBJ2-7; possible D gene TRBD2, 5 bases. CDR3 length: 13 residues. The germline V and J ends were trimmed by 6 bases and 4 bases, with 13 bases remaining between them. The germline V gene encodes CDR1 KGHSH and CDR2 LQKENI. CDR3 DNA: TGTGCCAGCTCCCGGGGAGTTTGGTACGAGCAGTACTTC. Translated: CASSRGVWYEQYF.

V is TRBV10-1 and J is TRBJ2-7; either TRBD1 or TRBD2 may fit D (6 bases each). V was cut by 4 bases and J by 3 bases, with 16 bases left in between. Germline assignment: CDR1 WNHNN and CDR2 SYGVQD (reference sequence). The CDR3 loop spans 15 amino acids. The CDR3 loop is CASSGGAGSIYEQYF. Here the CDR3 DNA reads TGCGCCAGCAGTGGGGGGGCTGGGAGTATCTACGAGCAGTACTTC.

CDR3 residues: CASSLVLTQNSNQPQHF. The CDR3 DNA follows: TGTGCCAGCAGCTTAGTACTTACCCAAAATAGCAATCAGCCCCAGCATTTT. The chain joins TRBV7-9 to TRBJ1-5; D gene ambiguous. The CDR3 consists of 17 residues. Deletions cut 1 base from V and 0 bases from J, with 13 bases between. Germline loops: CDR1 SEHNR, CDR2 FQNEAQ (reference sequence).

This sequence joins TRBV15 and TRBJ2-6, with D possibly TRBD1 on 6 matching bases. Trimming removed 1 base at V and 0 bases at J, with 10 bases between. The CDR3 is made up of 17 amino acids. From germline, CDR1 is LNHNV and CDR2 YYDKDF (reference sequence). The CDR3 coding sequence is TGTGCCACCAGCAGAGCGGACAGTAGCTCTGGGGCCAACGTCCTGACTTTC. It is translated as CATSRADSSSGANVLTF.

The J gene is TRBJ1-6, the V gene TRBV28; D unresolved. The CDR3 loop spans 12 amino acids. V lost 6 bases, J lost 10 bases, and 10 bases lay in between. Germline V gene sequence: CDR1 MDHEN, CDR2 SYDVKM. CDR3 in amino acids: CASSRLSSPLHF. The CDR3 DNA reads TGTGCCAGCAGCCGATTAAGCTCACCCCTCCACTTT.

This clone was seen once. This rearrangement joins TRBV21-1 to TRBJ2-2; no check of the table's D call, TRBD2, against the DNA was made. TRBV21-1 is a documented pseudogene. This CDR3 is built from 20 residues. The CDR3 DNA reads TGTGCCAGCAGCAAACCTGTCGGGCTAGCGGGAGGGCACTCTTCCGGGGAGCTGTTTTTT. Residues: CASSKPVGLAGGHSSGELFF.

The chain is built from TRBV19 and TRBJ1-5; 9 bases align to TRBD1. Germline V gene data show CDR1 as LNHDA and CDR2 as SQIVND (reference sequence). The CDR3 consists of 15 residues. Trimming at V came to 5 bases and at J to 6 bases, leaving 8 bases not matched to a gene. The CDR3 DNA sequence: TGTGCCAGTAGTTCCACAGGGGGCACGGGTCAGCCCCAGCATTTT. As protein: CASSSTGGTGQPQHF.